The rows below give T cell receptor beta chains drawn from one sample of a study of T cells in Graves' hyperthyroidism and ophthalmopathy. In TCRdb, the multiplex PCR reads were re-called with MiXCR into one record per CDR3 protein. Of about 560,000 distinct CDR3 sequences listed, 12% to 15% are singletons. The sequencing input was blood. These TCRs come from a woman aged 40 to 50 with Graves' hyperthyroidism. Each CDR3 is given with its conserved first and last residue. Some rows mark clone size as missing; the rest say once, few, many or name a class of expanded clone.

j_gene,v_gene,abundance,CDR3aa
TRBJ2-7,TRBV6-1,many,CASLWAGKAYEQYF
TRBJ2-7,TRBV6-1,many,CASRPTVAYEQYF
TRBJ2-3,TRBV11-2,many,CASSTSGKSTDTQYF
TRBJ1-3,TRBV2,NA,CASRTGTGAINYGNTIYF
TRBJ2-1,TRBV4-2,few,CASSLRAGNEQFF
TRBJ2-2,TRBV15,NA,CATSADSPAGAGELFF
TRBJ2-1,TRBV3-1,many,CASSQEPLAGGNEQFF
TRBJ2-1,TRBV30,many,CAWSGDGGVYNEQFF
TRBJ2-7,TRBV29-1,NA,CSAFDRGHYEQYF
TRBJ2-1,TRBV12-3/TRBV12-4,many,CASSLFAQSYNEQFF
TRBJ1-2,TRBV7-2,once,CASSLGTPGQTNYGYTF
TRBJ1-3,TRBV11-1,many,CASSATGMGNTIYF
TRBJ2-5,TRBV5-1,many,CASSSTSGTLQETQYF
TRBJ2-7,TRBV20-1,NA,CSTLVVGTGQDIYEQYF
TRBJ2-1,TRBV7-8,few,CASKRGPAKDEQFF
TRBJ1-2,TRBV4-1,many,CASSQEVDFYGYTF
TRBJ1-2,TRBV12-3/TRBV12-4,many,CASSLLDRANYGYTF
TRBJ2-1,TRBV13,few,CASSAAGTPIANEQFF
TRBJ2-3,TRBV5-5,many,CASSFRDRGTDTQYF
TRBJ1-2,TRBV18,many,CASSPPAGRNGYTF
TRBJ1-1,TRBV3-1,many,CASSPPQANLEAFF
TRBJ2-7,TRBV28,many,CASSGASGRNYEQYF
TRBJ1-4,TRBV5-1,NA,CASSLVAARSEKLFF
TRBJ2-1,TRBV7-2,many,CASSFSGPSYNEQFF
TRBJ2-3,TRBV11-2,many,CASSFIRRTSGNTDTQYF
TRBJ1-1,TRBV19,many,CASRGERGPVLIAEAFF
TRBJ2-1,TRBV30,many,CAWHRGLGGNEQFF
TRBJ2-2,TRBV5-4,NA,CASSSGQGNYGELFF
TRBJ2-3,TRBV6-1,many,CASRGVAPSGRKDTQYF
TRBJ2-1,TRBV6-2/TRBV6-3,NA,CASSRTSGRADEQFF
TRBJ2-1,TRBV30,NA,CALVDYLNNEQFF
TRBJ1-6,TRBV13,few,CASSLLGSLGVSPLHF
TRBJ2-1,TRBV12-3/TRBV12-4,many,CASSSQVGIAGGNEQFF
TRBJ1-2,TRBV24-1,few,CATSDSLTGAFLYGYTF
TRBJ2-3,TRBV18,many,CASSPPITDTQYF
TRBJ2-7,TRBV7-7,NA,CASSLTRDGSEQYF
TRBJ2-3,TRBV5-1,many,CASSKQVTSTDTQYF
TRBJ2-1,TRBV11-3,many,CASSLEPRLAGAVDEQFF
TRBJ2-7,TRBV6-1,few,CASLGQGSLQYF
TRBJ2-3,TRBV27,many,CASSLDRGTDTQYF
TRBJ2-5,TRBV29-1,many,CSVGAGQGMGTQYF
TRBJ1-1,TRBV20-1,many,CSARGGVDAFF
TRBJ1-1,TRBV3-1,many,CASSPGGVNTEAFF
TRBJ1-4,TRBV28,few,CASSTETFNEKLFF
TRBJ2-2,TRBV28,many,CASSLRQITGELFF
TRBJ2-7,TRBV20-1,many,CSAVLTSGSRNEQYF
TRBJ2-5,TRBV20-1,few,CSARDRKPRIRETQYF
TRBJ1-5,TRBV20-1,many,CSAGQPSNQPQHF
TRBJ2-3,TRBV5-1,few,CASSGQGLDTQYF
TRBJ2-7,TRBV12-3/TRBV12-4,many,CASSSPRTGPNSYEQYF
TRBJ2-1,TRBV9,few,CASSVGNSYNEQFF
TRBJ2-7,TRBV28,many,CASTVSGNSYEQYF
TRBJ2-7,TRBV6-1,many,CASSYGTGLDEQYF
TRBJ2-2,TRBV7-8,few,CASSQGLAGGPRTGELFF
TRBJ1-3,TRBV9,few,CASSDGGTGASGNTIYF